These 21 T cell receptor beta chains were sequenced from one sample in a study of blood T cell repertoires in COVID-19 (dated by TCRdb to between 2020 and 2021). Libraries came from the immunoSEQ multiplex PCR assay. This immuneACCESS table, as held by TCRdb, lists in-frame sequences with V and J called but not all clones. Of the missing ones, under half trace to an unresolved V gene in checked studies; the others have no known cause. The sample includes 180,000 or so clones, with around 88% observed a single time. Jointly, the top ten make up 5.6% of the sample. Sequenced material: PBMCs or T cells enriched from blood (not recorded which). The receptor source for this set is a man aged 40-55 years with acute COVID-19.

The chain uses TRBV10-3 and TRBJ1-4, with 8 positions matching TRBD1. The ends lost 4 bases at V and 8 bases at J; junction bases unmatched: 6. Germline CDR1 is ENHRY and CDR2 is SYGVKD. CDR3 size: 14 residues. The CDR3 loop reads CAISAGGNYEKLFF. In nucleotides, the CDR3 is TGTGCCATCAGTGCAGGGGGCAATTACGAAAAACTGTTTTTT.

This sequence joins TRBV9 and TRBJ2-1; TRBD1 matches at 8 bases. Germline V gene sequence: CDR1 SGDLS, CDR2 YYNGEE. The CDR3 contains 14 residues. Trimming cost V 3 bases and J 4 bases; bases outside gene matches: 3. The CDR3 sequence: CASSGRTGYNEQFF. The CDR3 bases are TGTGCCAGCAGCGGCAGGACAGGGTACAATGAGCAGTTCTTC.

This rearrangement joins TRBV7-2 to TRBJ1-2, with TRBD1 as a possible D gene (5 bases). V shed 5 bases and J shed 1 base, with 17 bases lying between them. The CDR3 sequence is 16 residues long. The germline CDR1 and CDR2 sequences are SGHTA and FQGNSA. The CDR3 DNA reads TGTGCCAGCAGCCGCCAGGGAATTATCCTTAACTATGGCTACACCTTC. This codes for CASSRQGIILNYGYTF. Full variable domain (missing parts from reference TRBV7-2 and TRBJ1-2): GAGVSQSPSNKVTEKGKDVELRCDPISGHTALYWYRQSLGQGLEFLIYFQGNSAPDKSGLPSDRFSAERTGGSVSTLTIQRTQQEDSAVYLCASSRQGIILNYGYTFGSGTRLTVV.

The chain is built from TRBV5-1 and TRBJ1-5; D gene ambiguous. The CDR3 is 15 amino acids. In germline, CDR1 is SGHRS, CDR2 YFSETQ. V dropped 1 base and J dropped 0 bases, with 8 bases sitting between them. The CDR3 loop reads CASSLRSGSNQPQHF. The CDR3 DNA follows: TGCGCCAGCAGCTTGCGATCGGGTAGCAATCAGCCCCAGCATTTT.

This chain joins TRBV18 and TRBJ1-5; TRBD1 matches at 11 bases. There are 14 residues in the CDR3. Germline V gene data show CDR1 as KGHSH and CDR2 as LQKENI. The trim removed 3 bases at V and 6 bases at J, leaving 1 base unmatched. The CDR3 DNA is TGTGCCAGCTCACCGGGACAGGGGGGTCAGCCCCAGCATTTT. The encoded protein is CASSPGQGGQPQHF.

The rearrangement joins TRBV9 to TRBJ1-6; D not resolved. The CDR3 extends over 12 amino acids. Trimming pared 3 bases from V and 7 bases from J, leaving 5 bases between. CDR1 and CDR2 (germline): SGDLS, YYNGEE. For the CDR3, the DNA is TGTGCCAGCAGCGAGGAGAATTCACCCCTCCACTTT. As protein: CASSEENSPLHF.

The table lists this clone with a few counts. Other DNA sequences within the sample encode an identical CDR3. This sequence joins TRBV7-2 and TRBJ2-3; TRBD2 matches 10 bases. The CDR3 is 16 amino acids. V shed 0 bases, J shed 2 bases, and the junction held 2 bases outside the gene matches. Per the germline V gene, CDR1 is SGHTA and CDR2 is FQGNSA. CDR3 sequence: CASSLASGRATDTQYF. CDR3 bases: TGTGCCAGCAGCTTAGCGAGCGGGAGGGCCACAGATACGCAGTATTTT.

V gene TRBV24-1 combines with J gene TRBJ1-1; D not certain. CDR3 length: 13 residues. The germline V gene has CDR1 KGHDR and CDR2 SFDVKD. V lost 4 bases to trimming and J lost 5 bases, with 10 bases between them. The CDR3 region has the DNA TGTGCCACCAGTGAAAGACTTGGAACTGAAGCTTTCTTT. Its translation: CATSERLGTEAFF.

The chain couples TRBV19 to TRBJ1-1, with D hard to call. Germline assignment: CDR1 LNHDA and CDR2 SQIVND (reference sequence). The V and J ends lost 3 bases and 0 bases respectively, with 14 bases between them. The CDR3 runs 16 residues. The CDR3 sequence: CASSIMGRIMNTEAFF. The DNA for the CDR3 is TGTGCCAGTAGTATTATGGGCCGAATCATGAACACTGAAGCTTTCTTT.

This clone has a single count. The CDR3 DNA follows: TGTGCCAGCAGCCAAGATCAGGGCCGGTTCAACACCATATATTTT. Protein product: CASSQDQGRFNTIYF. The chain carries TRBV14 and TRBJ1-3; weak D call: TRBD1 (5 bases). The germline gives CDR1 SGHDN, CDR2 FVKESK. There are 15 residues in the CDR3. Trimming took 0 bases from V and 7 from J, leaving 13 bases between them.

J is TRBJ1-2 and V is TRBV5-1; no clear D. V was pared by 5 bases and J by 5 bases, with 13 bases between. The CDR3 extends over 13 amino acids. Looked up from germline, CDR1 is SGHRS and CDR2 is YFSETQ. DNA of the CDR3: TGCGCCAGCAGTTTAAGTCTGAGTTATGGCTACACCTTC. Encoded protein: CASSLSLSYGYTF.

The CDR3 nucleotides are TGTGCCAGCAGTCCCAATCGGGGGAATCAGCCCCAGCATTTT. Its translation: CASSPNRGNQPQHF. V is TRBV28 and J is TRBJ1-5; perhaps TRBD1 as D (5 bases). Trimming took off 5 bases at V and 4 bases at J, with 12 bases between the two ends. Germline V CDR1 and CDR2: MDHEN, SYDVKM. The CDR3 length is 14 residues. Combining the CDR3 with reference TRBV28 and TRBJ1-5 gives the whole variable domain DVKVTQSSRYLVKRTGEKVFLECVQDMDHENMFWYRQDPGLGLRLIYFSYDVKMKEKGDIPEGYSVSREKKERFSLILESASTNQTSMYLCASSPNRGNQPQHFGDGTRLSIL.

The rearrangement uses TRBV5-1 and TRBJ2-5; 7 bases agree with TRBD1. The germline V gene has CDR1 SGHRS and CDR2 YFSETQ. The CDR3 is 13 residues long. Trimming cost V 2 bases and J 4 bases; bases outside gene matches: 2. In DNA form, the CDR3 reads TGCGCCAGCAGCTTTAGGGGGCCAGAGACCCAGTACTTC. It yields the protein CASSFRGPETQYF.

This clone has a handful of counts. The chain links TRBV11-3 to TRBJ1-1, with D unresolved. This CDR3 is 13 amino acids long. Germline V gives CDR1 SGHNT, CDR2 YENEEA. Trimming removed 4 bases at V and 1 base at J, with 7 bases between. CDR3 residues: CASSSNTNTEAFF. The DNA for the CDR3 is TGTGCCAGCAGCTCAAACACGAACACTGAAGCTTTCTTT.

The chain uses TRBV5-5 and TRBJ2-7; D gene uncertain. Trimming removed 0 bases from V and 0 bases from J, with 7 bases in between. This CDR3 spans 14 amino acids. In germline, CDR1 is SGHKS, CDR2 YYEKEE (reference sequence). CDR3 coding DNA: TGTGCCAGCAGCTTGGTAAGGAGCTCCTACGAGCAGTACTTC. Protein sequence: CASSLVRSSYEQYF.

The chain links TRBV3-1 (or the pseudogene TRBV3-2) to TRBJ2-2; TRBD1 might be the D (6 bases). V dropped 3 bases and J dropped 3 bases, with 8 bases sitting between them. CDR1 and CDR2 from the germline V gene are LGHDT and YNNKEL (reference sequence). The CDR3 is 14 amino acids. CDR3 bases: TGTGCCAGCAGCCAGGACAGTTACACCGGGGAGCTGTTTTTT. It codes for CASSQDSYTGELFF.

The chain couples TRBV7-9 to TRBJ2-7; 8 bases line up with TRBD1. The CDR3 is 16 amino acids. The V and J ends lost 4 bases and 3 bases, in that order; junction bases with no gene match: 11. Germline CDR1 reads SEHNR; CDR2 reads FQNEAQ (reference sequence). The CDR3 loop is CASSSLPAGGFYEQYF. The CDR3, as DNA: TGTGCCAGCAGCTCTTTACCGGCAGGGGGCTTCTACGAGCAGTACTTC.

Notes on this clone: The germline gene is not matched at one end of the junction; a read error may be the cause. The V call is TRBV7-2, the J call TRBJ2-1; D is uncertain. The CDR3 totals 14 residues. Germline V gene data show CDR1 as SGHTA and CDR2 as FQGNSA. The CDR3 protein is CAGSPTGGYNEQFF. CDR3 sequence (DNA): TGTGCCGGCAGCCCGACTGGCGGTTACAATGAGCAGTTCTTC. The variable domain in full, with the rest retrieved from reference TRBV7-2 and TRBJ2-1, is GAGVSQSPSNKVTEKGKDVELRCDPISGHTALYWYRQSLGQGLEFLIYFQGNSAPDKSGLPSDRFSAERTGGSVSTLTIQRTQQEDSAVYLCAGSPTGGYNEQFFGPGTRLTVL.

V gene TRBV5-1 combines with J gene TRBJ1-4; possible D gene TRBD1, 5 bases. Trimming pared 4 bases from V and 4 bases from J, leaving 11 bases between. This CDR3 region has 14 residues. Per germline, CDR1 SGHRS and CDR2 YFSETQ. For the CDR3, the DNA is TGCGCCAGCAGCCCGGACACCCTTAATGAAAAACTGTTTTTT. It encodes CASSPDTLNEKLFF.

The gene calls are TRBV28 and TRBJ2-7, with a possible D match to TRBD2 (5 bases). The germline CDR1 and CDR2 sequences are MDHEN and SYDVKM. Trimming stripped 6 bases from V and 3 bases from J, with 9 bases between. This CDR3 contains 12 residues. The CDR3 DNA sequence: TGTGCCAGCAGAGAGGGAGTCTACGAGCAGTACTTC. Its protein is CASREGVYEQYF.

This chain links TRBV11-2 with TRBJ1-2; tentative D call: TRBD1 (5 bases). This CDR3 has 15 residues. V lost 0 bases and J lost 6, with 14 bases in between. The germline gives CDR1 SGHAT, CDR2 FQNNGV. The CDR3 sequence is CASSLDSGRGDGYTF. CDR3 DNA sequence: TGTGCCAGCAGCTTAGATTCGGGACGGGGGGATGGCTACACCTTC.